The following is a TCR beta chain sequence with its context. The antigen is not known. Donors likely had unrecorded immune exposures despite being nominally healthy when sampled. These data originate in a study of cytomegalovirus exposure and HLA in healthy donors. The CDR3 loop spans 16 amino acids. V was pared by 2 bases and J by 0 bases, with 10 bases between. CDR1 is SEHNR, CDR2 FQNEAQ, per germline (reference sequence). 60 Vbeta and 13 Jbeta primers were used in PCR. TCRdb's table, derived via immunoSEQ multiplex PCR, lists solely in-frame clones and lacks some. The sample shows 70,000 or so clones, about nine tenths of them seen only once. Regarding the study as a whole: One cluster of highly shared sequence variants probably arose as a sequencing artifact. Earlier findings revealed that most TCR beta V segments proved productive either about 87% or about 30% of the time. Most TCR sequences showed up rarely, but some public TCRs showed up in many donors.

Sequencing used PBMCs. The TCR was taken from a woman aged 25 to 39 in good health and CMV-seronegative. V and J are TRBV7-9 and TRBJ2-2; D not certain. The CDR3 region has the DNA TGTGCCAGCAGCTTACTGGTCGGAGCGAACACCGGGGAGCTGTTTTTT. Translated: CASSLLVGANTGELFF.